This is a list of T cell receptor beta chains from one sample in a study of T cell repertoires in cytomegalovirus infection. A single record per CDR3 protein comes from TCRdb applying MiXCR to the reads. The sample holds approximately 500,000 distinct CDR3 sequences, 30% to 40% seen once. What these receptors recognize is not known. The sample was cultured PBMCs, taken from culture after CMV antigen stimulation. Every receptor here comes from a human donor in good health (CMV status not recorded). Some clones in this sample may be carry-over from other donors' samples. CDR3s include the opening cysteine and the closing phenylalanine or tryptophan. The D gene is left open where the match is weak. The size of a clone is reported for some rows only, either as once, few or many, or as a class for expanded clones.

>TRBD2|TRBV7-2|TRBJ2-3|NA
TGTGCCAGCAGCTTAGAGGCTAGCGGGAGAGGAGGGTATTTT
CASSLEASGRGGYF
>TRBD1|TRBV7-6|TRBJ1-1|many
TGTGCCAGCAGCTTAGGACCTGGGACAGGGGAAGCTTTCTTT
CASSLGPGTGEAFF
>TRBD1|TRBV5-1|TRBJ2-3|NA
TGCGCCAGCAGCCCGGACAGGGTAGGGGGCACAGATACGCAGTATTTT
CASSPDRVGGTDTQYF
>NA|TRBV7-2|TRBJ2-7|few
TGTGCCAGCAGCTTAGAAGGGCTTCGGGACGAGCAGTACTTC
CASSLEGLRDEQYF
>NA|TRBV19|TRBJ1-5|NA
TGTGCCAGTAGATCCTGGAATTCAACCCAGCCCCAGCATTTT
CASRSWNSTQPQHF
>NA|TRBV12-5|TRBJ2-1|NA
TGTGCTAGTGGTTTGGTACTAGCAGCGAGCTCCTACAATGAGCAGTTCTTC
CASGLVLAASSYNEQFF
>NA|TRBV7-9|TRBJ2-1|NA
TGTGCCAGCAGCTTAACGCCCCTTCGCCTAGGTAAAACATGGTTCTTC
CASSLTPLRLGKTWFF
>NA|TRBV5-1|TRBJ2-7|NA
TGCGCCAGCAGCTTGGAGCGGTTCTACGAGCAGTACTTC
CASSLERFYEQYF
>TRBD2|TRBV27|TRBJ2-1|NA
TGTGCCAGCATCCCGTACCGGGAGGGCCATGAGCAGTTCTTC
CASIPYREGHEQFF
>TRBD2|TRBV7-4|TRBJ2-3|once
TGTGCCAGCAGCTTAGAGGCGAGCGGGAGGGTCCCAGATACGCAGTATTTT
CASSLEASGRVPDTQYF
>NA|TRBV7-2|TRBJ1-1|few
TGTGCCAGCAGCTTTACCCCGGGGAGTGAAGCTTTCTTT
CASSFTPGSEAFF
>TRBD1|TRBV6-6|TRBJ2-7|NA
TGTGCCAGCAGTCGACAGGGGCGCGGTGGGCAGTACTTC
CASSRQGRGGQYF
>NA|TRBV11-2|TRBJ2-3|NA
TGTGCCAGCAGCCCGGGAAGAGGGAGGGGGACAGATACGCAGTATTTT
CASSPGRGRGTDTQYF
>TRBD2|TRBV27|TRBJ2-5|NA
TGTGCCAGCAGTTCGACTAGCGCGGGAGAGACCCAGTACTTC
CASSSTSAGETQYF
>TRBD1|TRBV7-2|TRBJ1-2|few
TGTGCCAGCAGCATCGGACAGGACTATGGCTACACCTTC
CASSIGQDYGYTF
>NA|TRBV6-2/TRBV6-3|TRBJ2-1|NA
NA
CASSSSLSGSSYNEQFF
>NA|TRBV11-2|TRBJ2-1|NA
TGTGCCAGCAGCACCCATGCCTCAACTGCCCCCAATGAGCAGTTCTTC
CASSTHASTAPNEQFF
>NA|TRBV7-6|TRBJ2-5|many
TGTGCCAGCAGCTTATCCCGTGGATACGAGCGGGACCAAGAGACCCAGTACTTC
CASSLSRGYERDQETQYF
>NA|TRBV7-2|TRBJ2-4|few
TGTGCCAGCAGCTCGCCCCCAGGGGGGATAGCCAAAAACATTCAGTACTTC
CASSSPPGGIAKNIQYF
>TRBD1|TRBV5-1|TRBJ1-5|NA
TGCGCCAGCAGCTTCAACCCGACAGGGGGGAGTCAGCCCCAGCATTTT
CASSFNPTGGSQPQHF
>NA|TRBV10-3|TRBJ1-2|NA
TGTGCCATCAGGGGACTAATACAGGGTGGCTACACCTTC
CAIRGLIQGGYTF
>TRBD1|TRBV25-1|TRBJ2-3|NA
TGTGCCAGCAGTGAAGCCCCGGGACAGGGTGGGGCAGATACGCAGTATTTT
CASSEAPGQGGADTQYF
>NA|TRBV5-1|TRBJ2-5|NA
TGCGCCAGCAGAATGGAAGGGGTTGAGACCCAGTACTTC
CASRMEGVETQYF
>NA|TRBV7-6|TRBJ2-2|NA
TGTGCTATCCGACGGGCTCCGAACACCGGGGAGCTGTTTTTT
CAIRRAPNTGELFF
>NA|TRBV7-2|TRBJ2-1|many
TGTGCCAGCAGCTTAGCGCGGTATGAGCAGTTCTTC
CASSLARYEQFF
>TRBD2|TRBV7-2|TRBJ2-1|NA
TGTGCCAGCAGCCGACCCCCGGGACTAGCGGGACACGAGCAGTTCTTC
CASSRPPGLAGHEQFF
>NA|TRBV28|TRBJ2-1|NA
TGTGCCAGCAGCCCCGGGACCGTCCCCTCCAATGAGCAGTTCTTC
CASSPGTVPSNEQFF
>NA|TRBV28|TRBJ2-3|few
TGTGCCAGCAGTCAGGGGGGGCTCCGAAGCACAGATACGCAGTATTTT
CASSQGGLRSTDTQYF
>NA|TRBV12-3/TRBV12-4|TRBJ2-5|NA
TGTGCCAGCAGTTTATTTTCGTACCAAGAGACCCAGTACTTC
CASSLFSYQETQYF
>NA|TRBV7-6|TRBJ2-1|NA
TGTGCCAGCAGCGGAGGCCCGAGCTCCTACAATGAGCAGTTCTTC
CASSGGPSSYNEQFF
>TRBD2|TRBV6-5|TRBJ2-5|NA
TGTGCCAGCAGCCCCATGGGGCTAGCGGGAGGCCGTAAGACCCAGTACTTC
CASSPMGLAGGRKTQYF
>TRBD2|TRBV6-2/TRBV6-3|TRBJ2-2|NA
TGTGCCAGCAGTTACCGTTTAGCGGGAGCGAACACCGGGGAGCTGTTTTTT
CASSYRLAGANTGELFF
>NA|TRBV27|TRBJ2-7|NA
TGTGCCAGCAGCGAGAGCCTCTACGAGCAGTACTTC
CASSESLYEQYF
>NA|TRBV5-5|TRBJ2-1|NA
TGTGCCAGCAGCTTGCGACTAGACCCCAGCAATGAGCAGTTCTTC
CASSLRLDPSNEQFF
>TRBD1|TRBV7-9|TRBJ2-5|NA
TGTGCCAGCAGCTCCGTAGAACAGGGGTTCCGAGAGACCCAGTACTTC
CASSSVEQGFRETQYF
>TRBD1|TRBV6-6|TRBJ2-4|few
TGTGCCAGCAGCATAGGGGGCGGAGGAAACATTCAGTACTTC
CASSIGGGGNIQYF
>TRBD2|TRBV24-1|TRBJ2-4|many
TGTGCCACCAGTGCCTCGGGAGGAAACATTCAGTACTTC
CATSASGGNIQYF
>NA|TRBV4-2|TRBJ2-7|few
TGTGCCAGCAGCCGCGTGCCCGGGCAAACCTACGAGCAGTACTTC
CASSRVPGQTYEQYF
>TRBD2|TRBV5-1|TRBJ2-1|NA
TGCGCCAGCAGCTTGAAGAAAGGACTAGCGGGAATGTACGACAATGAGCAGTTCTTC
CASSLKKGLAGMYDNEQFF
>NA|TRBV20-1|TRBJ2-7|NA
TGCAGTGCTAGGACCCTTAAGAAGCGGACAACCTACGAGCAGTACTTC
CSARTLKKRTTYEQYF
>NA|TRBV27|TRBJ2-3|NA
TGTGCCAGCAGTTTACTAGGAGTGCATGGCACAGATACGCAGTATTTT
CASSLLGVHGTDTQYF
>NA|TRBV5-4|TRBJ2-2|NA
TGTGCCACTACCGCTCCCCATAGCGTCACCGGGGAGCTGTTTTTT
CATTAPHSVTGELFF
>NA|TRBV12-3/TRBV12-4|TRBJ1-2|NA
TGTGCCAGCAGTTTAGAGGGGATTCGGGGCTACACCTTC
CASSLEGIRGYTF
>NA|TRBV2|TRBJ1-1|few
TGTGCCAGCAGCGGCAGGAAAACTTTCTTT
CASSGRKTFF
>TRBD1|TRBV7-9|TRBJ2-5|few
TGTGCCAGCAGCATCCGACAGGGCCTCCAAGAGACCCAGTACTTC
CASSIRQGLQETQYF
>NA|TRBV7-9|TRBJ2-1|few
TGTGCCAGCAGCTTTATTTCGTACAATGAGCAGTTCTTC
CASSFISYNEQFF
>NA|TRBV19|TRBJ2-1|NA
TGTGCCAGTAGTCTCCCCCCGCCGGGTGAAAAGCAGTTCTTC
CASSLPPPGEKQFF
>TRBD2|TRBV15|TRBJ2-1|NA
TGTGCCACCAGCAGAGCACTAGCGGACAATGAGCAGTTCTTC
CATSRALADNEQFF
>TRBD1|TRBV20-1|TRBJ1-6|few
TGCAGTGCTAGACCACAGGGGGGGAATTCACCCCTCCACTTT
CSARPQGGNSPLHF
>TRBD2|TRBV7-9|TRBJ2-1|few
TGTGCCAGCAGCCACGGGATGGGACTAGCGTTCCATGAGCAGTTCTTC
CASSHGMGLAFHEQFF
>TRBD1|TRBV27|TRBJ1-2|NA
TGTGCCAGCAGGGGGACAGGGGAGAACTATGGCTACAACTTC
CASRGTGENYGYNF
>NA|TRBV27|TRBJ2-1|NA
TGTGCCAGCAGTTTCGAGGGGCAAGGTTACAATGAGCAGTTCTTC
CASSFEGQGYNEQFF
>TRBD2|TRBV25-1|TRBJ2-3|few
TGTGCCAGCAGTGACCCGACCCGCGGGAGGGACCCGTATTTT
CASSDPTRGRDPYF
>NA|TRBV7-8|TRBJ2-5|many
TGTGCCAGCAGCTTAATGGCCTCTGCTTGGGAGACCCAGTACTTC
CASSLMASAWETQYF
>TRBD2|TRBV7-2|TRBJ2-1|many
TGTGCCCTAGACCGTACTAGCGGCAGTGAGCAGTTCTTC
CALDRTSGSEQFF
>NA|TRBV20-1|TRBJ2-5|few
TGCAGTGCTAGAGATCTCGACAGTTACCAAGAGACCCAGTACTTC
CSARDLDSYQETQYF
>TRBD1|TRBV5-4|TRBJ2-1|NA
TGTGCCAGCAGCTTGAGTGAGGGCCGGGACAGGGGTGCCAATGAGCAGTTCTTC
CASSLSEGRDRGANEQFF
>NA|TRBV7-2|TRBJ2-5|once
TGTGCCAGCAGCCCGGGAGTATGGATTCGGGCAAGCCGTCAAGAGACCCAGTACTTC
CASSPGVWIRASRQETQYF
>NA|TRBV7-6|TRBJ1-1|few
TGTGCCAGCAGCTTAGGATCCCCGAACACTGAAGCTTTCTTT
CASSLGSPNTEAFF
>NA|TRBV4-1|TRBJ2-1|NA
TGCGCCAGCAGCCAAGAACCCCAGAGCTCCTACAATGAGCAGTTCTTC
CASSQEPQSSYNEQFF